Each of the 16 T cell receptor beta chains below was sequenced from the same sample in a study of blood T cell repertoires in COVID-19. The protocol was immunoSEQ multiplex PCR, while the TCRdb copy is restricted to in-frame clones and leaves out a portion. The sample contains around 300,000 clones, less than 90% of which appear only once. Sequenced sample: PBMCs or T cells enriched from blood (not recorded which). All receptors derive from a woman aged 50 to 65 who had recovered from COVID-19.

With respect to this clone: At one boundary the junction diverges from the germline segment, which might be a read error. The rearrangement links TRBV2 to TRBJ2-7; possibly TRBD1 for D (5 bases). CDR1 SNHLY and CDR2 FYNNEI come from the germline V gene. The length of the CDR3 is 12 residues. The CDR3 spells CASREDQGEQYF. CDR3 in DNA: TGTGCCAGCAGAGAAGATCAGGGCGAGCAGTACTTC.

This CDR3 is CASSSSGSSPGANVLTF. The CDR3, as DNA: TGTGCCAGCAGTTCTAGCGGGAGCTCTCCTGGGGCCAACGTCCTGACTTTC. J is TRBJ2-6 and V is TRBV28; 10 bases fit TRBD2. There are 17 residues in the CDR3. Germline CDR1 MDHEN, CDR2 SYDVKM. Trimming took 4 bases from V and 2 from J; bases not matched to a gene: 5.

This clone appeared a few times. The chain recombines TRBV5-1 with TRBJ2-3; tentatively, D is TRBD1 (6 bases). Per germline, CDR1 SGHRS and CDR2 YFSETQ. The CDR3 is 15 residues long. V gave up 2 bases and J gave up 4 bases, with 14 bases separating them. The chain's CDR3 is CASSFSRGGADTQYF. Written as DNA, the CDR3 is TGCGCCAGCAGCTTTAGCAGGGGTGGTGCAGATACGCAGTATTTT.

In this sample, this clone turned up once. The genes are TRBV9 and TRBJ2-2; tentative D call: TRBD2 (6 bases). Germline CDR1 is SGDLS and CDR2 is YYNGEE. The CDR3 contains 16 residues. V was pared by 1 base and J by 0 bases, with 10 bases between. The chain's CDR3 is CASSVTAGSNTGELFF. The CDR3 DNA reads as TGTGCCAGCAGCGTAACGGCGGGATCGAACACCGGGGAGCTGTTTTTT. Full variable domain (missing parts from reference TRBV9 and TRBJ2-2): DSGVTQTPKHLITATGQRVTLRCSPRSGDLSVYWYQQSLDQGLQFLIQYYNGEERAKGNILERFSAQQFPDLHSELNLSSLELGDSALYFCASSVTAGSNTGELFFGEGSRLTVL.

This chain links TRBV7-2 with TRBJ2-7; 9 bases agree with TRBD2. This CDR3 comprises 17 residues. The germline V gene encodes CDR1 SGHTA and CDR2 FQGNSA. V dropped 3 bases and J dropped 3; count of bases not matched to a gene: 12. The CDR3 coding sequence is TGTGCCAGCAGCTTGAGGAGTACCAGCGGGAGGATCTACGAGCAGTACTTC. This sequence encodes CASSLRSTSGRIYEQYF.

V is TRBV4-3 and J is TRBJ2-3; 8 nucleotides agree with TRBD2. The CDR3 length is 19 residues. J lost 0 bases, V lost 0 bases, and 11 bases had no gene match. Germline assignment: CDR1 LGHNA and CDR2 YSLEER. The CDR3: CASSQDRSSGGGSTDTQYF. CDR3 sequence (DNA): TGCGCCAGCAGCCAAGATCGATCCAGCGGGGGAGGGAGCACAGATACGCAGTATTTT.

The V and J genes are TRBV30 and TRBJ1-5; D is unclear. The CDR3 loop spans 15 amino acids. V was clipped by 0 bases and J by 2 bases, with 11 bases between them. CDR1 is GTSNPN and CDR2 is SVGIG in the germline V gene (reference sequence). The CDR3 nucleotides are TGTGCCTGGAGTGTACGACTTAGAGGCAATCAGCCCCAGCATTTT. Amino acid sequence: CAWSVRLRGNQPQHF.

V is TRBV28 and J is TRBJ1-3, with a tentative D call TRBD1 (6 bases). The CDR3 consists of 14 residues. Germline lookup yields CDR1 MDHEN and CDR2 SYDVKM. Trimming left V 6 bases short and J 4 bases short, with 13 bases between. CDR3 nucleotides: TGTGCCAGCAGCTTCACAGGGTTGGGAAACACCATATATTTT. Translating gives CASSFTGLGNTIYF.

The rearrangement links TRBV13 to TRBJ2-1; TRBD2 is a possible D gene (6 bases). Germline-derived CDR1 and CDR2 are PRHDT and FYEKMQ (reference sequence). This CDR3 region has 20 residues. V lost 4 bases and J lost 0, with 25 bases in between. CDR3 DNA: TGTGCCAGCAGCTCCAGTCCCCCGAGCGGGCACTCCCGCTCCTACAATGAGCAGTTCTTC. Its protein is CASSSSPPSGHSRSYNEQFF.

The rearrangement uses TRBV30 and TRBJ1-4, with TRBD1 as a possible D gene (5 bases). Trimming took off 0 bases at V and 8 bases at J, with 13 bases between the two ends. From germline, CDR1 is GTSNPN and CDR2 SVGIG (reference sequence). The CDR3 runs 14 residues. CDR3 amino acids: CAWSVGGAEEKLFF. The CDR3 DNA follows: TGTGCCTGGAGTGTAGGAGGGGCTGAAGAAAAACTGTTTTTT.

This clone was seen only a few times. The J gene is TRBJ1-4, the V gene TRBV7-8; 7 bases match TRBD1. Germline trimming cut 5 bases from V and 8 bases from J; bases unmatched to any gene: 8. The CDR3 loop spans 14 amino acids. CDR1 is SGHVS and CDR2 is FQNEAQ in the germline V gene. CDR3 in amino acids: CASSLSTGWEKLFF. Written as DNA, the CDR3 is TGTGCCAGCAGCCTATCGACAGGGTGGGAAAAACTGTTTTTT.

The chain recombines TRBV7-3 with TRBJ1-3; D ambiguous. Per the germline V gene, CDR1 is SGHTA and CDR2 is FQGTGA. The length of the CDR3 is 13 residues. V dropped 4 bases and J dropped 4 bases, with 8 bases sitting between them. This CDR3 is CASSSQTGNTIYF. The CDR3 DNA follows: TGTGCCAGCAGCTCGCAGACAGGAAACACCATATATTTT.

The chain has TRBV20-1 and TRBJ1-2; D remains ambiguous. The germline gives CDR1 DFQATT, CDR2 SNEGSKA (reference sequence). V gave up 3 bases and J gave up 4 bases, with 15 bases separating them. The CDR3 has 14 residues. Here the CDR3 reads CSASPPGLGYGYTF. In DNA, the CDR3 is TGCAGTGCTAGTCCCCCGGGTTTGGGCTATGGCTACACCTTC.

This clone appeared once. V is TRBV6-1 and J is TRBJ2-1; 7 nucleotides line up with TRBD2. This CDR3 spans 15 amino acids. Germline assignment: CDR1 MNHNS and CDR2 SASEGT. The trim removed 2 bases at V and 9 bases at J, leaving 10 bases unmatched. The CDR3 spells CASSESAGVRIEQFF. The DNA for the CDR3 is TGTGCCAGCAGTGAATCTGCGGGAGTAAGGATTGAGCAGTTCTTC.

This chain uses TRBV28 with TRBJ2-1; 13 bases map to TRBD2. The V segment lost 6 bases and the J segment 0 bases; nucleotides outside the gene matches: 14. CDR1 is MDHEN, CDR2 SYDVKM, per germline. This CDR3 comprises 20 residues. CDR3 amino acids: CASSSRSPRLAGGSYNEQFF. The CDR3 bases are TGTGCCAGCAGCTCCCGGTCTCCGAGACTAGCGGGAGGCTCCTACAATGAGCAGTTCTTC. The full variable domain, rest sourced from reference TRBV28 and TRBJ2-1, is DVKVTQSSRYLVKRTGEKVFLECVQDMDHENMFWYRQDPGLGLRLIYFSYDVKMKEKGDIPEGYSVSREKKERFSLILESASTNQTSMYLCASSSRSPRLAGGSYNEQFFGPGTRLTVL.

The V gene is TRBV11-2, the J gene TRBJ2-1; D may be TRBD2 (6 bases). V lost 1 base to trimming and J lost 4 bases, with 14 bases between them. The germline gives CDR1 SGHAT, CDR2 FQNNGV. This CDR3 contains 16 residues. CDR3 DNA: TGTGCCAGCAGCTTAGCGCGGGGCCAGCCGTACAATGAGCAGTTCTTC. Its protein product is CASSLARGQPYNEQFF.